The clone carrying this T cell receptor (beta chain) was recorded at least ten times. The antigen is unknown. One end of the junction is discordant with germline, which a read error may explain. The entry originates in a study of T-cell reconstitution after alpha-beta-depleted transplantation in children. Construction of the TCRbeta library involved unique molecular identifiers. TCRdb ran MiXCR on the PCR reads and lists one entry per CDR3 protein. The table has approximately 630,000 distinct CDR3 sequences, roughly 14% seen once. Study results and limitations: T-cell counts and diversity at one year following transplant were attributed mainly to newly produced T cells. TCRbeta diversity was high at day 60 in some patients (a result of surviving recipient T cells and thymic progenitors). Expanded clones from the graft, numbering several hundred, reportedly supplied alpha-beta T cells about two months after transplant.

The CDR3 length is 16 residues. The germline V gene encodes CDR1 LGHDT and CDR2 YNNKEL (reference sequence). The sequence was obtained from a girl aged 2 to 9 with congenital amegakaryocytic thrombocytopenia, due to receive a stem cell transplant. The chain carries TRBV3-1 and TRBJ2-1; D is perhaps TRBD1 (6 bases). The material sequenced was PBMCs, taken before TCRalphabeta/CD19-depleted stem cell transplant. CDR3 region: CASNQQGIHSYNEQFF. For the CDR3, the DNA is TGTGCCAGCAACCAACAGGGAATTCACTCCTACAATGAGCAGTTCTTC.